The 13 T cell receptor beta chains reported below all come from one sample, sequenced in a study of T cells in localized non-small cell lung cancer. Assay: immunoSEQ multiplex PCR; the TCRdb copy retains only in-frame clones and omits some. The table has 650 to 1,000 clones, about 25% seen once. This material consisted of lung tumor tissue, taken before any cancer treatment. The receptors were gathered from an older female donor with stage I squamous cell lung carcinoma.

By its share, this clone is large. The rearrangement uses TRBV6-8 and TRBJ2-7, with D maybe TRBD2 (6 bases). Germline V gene sequence: CDR1 MNHGY, CDR2 SAAAGT. The CDR3 spans 15 residues. V was pared by 6 bases and J by 3 bases, with 18 bases between. In nucleotides, the CDR3 is TGTGCCAGCAGCGAGTCGGGGGACCGTTTCTACGAGCAGTACTTC. This translates into CASSESGDRFYEQYF.

The chain couples TRBV9 to TRBJ2-2, with TRBD2 as a possible D gene (6 bases). Germline V gene lookup returns CDR1 SGDLS and CDR2 YYNGEE. V dropped 2 bases and J dropped 6 bases, with 17 bases sitting between them. CDR3 length: 16 residues. This chain's CDR3 is CASSVTGAEVSGELFF. CDR3 DNA sequence: TGTGCCAGCAGCGTTACGGGAGCTGAGGTGTCCGGGGAGCTGTTTTTT.

A few counts support this clone. The chain links TRBV30 to TRBJ1-2; 7 bases agree with TRBD1. The length of the CDR3 is 14 residues. In germline, CDR1 is GTSNPN, CDR2 SVGIG (reference sequence). With V trimmed by 5 bases and J by 4 bases, 10 bases remained unmatched. Written as DNA, the CDR3 is TGTGCCTGGTCGGCAGGGGGAGGGTTCTATGGCTACACCTTC. Translating it yields CAWSAGGGFYGYTF. The variable domain in full, completed from reference TRBV30 and TRBJ1-2, reads SQTIHQWPATLVQPVGSPLSLECTVEGTSNPNLYWYRQAAGRGLQLLFYSVGIGQISSEVPQNLSASRPQDRQFILSSKKLLLSDSGFYLCAWSAGGGFYGYTFGSGTRLTVV.

This clone was observed a handful of times. CDR3 sequence: CASSRKIFSEKLFF. The CDR3 DNA is TGTGCCAGTAGCCGAAAGATTTTCAGTGAAAAACTGTTTTTT. The chain is built from TRBV19 and TRBJ1-4; D gene unclear. From germline, CDR1 is LNHDA and CDR2 SQIVND (reference sequence). The CDR3 consists of 14 residues. V shed 6 bases and J shed 7 bases, with 15 bases lying between them.

This clone is categorized as medium-sized. J is TRBJ1-1 and V is TRBV6-8; D may be TRBD1 (6 bases). Per germline, CDR1 MNHGY and CDR2 SAAAGT. V lost 5 bases and J 1 base, leaving 11 bases between the germline ends. The CDR3 totals 14 residues. The CDR3: CASSETGENTEAFF. The CDR3 region has the DNA TGTGCCAGCAGTGAGACAGGAGAGAACACTGAAGCTTTCTTT.

The chain links TRBV28 to TRBJ1-1; D is perhaps TRBD1 (6 bases). With 4 bases removed from V and 4 bases from J, the gap between germline ends came to 13 bases. CDR1 and CDR2 (germline): MDHEN, SYDVKM. The CDR3 has 14 residues. As DNA, the CDR3 is TGTGCCAGCAGTTACCTCAGGGGAAGCACTGAAGCTTTCTTT. Translation gives CASSYLRGSTEAFF. Looking up the rest from reference TRBV28 and TRBJ1-1 gives the full variable domain: DVKVTQSSRYLVKRTGEKVFLECVQDMDHENMFWYRQDPGLGLRLIYFSYDVKMKEKGDIPEGYSVSREKKERFSLILESASTNQTSMYLCASSYLRGSTEAFFGQGTRLTVV.

In its sample, this clone was seen a few times. The chain joins TRBV9 to TRBJ2-5, with 11 bases aligning to TRBD1. J lost 3 bases, V lost 5 bases, and 12 bases had no gene match. The CDR3 has 17 residues. The germline V gene has CDR1 SGDLS and CDR2 YYNGEE. The CDR3 nucleotides are TGTGCCAGCAGTGAAGATCGGACAGGGGGCCGAAAAGAGACCCAGTACTTC. Residues: CASSEDRTGGRKETQYF.

This clone was seen a handful of times. V gene TRBV6-8 combines with J gene TRBJ1-2, with TRBD1 as a possible D gene (6 bases). The CDR3 sequence is 17 residues long. In germline, CDR1 is MNHGY, CDR2 SAAAGT. V was trimmed by 0 bases and J by 8 bases, leaving 22 bases between them. Written as DNA, the CDR3 is TGTGCCAGCAGTTACTCTAGAGTCGGGGTGAGGGGGGCCGGCTACACCTTC. Translation gives CASSYSRVGVRGAGYTF.

A few counts support this clone. V gene TRBV11-3 combines with J gene TRBJ1-1; D might be TRBD1 (6 bases). The CDR3 contains 14 residues. V shed 0 bases and J shed 8 bases, with 13 bases lying between them. Germline V CDR1 and CDR2: SGHNT, YENEEA. CDR3 sequence reads: CASSLEARDIEAFF. CDR3 nucleotides: TGTGCCAGCAGCTTAGAGGCCCGGGACATAGAAGCTTTCTTT. Drawing the rest from reference TRBV11-3 and TRBJ1-1, the complete variable domain is EAGVVQSPRYKIIEKKQPVAFWCNPISGHNTLYWYLQNLGQGPELLIRYENEEAVDDSQLPKDRFSAERLKGVDSTLKIQPAELGDSAVYLCASSLEARDIEAFFGQGTRLTVV.

This clone showed up just a few times. This chain joins TRBV29-1 and TRBJ1-1; D possibly corresponds to TRBD1 (6 bases). The CDR3 loop spans 13 amino acids. The V and J ends lost 5 bases and 0 bases respectively, with 10 bases between them. Germline V lookup: CDR1 SQVTM, CDR2 ANQGSEA. The CDR3 sequence: CSVNRDLNTEAFF. The CDR3 DNA sequence: TGCAGCGTTAACAGGGATTTGAACACTGAAGCTTTCTTT.

In this sample, this clone is large. V usage is TRBV11-3 and J usage is TRBJ2-7; D unresolved. Deletions cut 3 bases from V and 6 bases from J, with 18 bases between. CDR1 and CDR2 (germline): SGHNT, YENEEA. The CDR3 runs to 15 residues. The CDR3 DNA reads as TGTGCCAGCAGCTTCCTACAGCACATCAACACCGAGCAGTACTTC. It is translated as CASSFLQHINTEQYF.

A note on this clone: The DNA contains a base that is ambiguous or unread; its residue becomes X. The chain has TRBV11-3 and TRBJ1-1; the D gene is possibly TRBD1 (6 bases). Germline lookup yields CDR1 SGHNT and CDR2 YENEEA. CDR3 length: 17 residues. Trimming pared 5 bases from V and 1 base from J, leaving 20 bases between. DNA of the CDR3: TGTGCCAGCAGCGTAGGKAGGGGGGGGCAGGAGAACACTGAAGCTTTCTTT. Protein product: CASSVXRGGQENTEAFF. The full CDR3 protein is CASSVGRGGQENTEAFF.

This clone has a handful of counts. This rearrangement joins TRBV6-8 to TRBJ1-3; 8 nucleotides align to TRBD1. The ends lost 4 bases at V and 4 bases at J; junction bases unmatched: 9. Per germline, CDR1 MNHGY and CDR2 SAAAGT. The CDR3 consists of 16 residues. This CDR3 is CASSSNLRGPGNTIYF. The DNA of the CDR3 is TGTGCCAGCAGTTCGAACCTCAGGGGGCCAGGAAACACCATATATTTT.